This entry is about one TCR beta chain. Its antigen is undetermined. PCR was performed a second time for roughly 7 to 11 cycles using a sample-barcoded 5' primer and a J-beta primer mix. TCRdb re-called the 5' RACE reads with MiXCR, one entry per CDR3 protein. The sample includes 1.5 million to 2 million distinct CDR3 sequences, about 49% seen only once; the top ten take 2% to 2.5%. These data belong to a study of blood T cells in healthy people across ages. Points from the study as a whole: The study regarded diversity estimates from one million T cells as underestimates.

Germline V gives CDR1 SEHNR, CDR2 FQNEAQ (reference sequence). Losses at the gene ends were 7 bases for V and 6 bases for J; bases not matched to a gene: 5. The CDR3 contains 13 residues. The clonotype was recovered from a woman in her forties in good health. This rearrangement joins TRBV7-9 to TRBJ2-7, with 11 bases lining up with TRBD1. Source material: blood. The DNA for the CDR3 is TGTGCCAGCACAGGGACAGGGGGTATCGAGCAGTACTTC. It translates to CASTGTGGIEQYF.